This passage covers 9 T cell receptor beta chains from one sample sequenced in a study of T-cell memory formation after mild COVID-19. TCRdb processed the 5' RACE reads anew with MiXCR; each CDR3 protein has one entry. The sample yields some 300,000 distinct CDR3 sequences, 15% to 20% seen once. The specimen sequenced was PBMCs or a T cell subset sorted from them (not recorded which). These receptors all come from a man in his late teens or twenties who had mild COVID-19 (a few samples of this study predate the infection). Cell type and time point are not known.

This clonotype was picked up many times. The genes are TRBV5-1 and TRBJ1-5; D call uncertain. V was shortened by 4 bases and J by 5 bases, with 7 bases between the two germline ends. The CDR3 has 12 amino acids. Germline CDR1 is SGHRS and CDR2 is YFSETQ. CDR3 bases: TGCGCCAGCAGCACGGACCATCAGCCCCAGCATTTT. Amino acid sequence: CASSTDHQPQHF.

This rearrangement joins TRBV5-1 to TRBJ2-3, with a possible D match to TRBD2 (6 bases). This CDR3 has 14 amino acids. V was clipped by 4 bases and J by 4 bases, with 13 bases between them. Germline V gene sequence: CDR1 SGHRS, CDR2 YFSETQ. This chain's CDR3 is CASSPQAGADTQYF. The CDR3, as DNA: TGCGCCAGCAGCCCGCAAGCGGGTGCAGATACGCAGTATTTT.

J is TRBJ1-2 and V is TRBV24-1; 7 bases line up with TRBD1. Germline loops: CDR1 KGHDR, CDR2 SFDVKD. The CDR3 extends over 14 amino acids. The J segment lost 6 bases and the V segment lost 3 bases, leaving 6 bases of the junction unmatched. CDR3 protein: CATSDNRGLHGYTF. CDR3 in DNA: TGTGCCACCAGTGATAACAGGGGACTGCATGGCTACACCTTC.

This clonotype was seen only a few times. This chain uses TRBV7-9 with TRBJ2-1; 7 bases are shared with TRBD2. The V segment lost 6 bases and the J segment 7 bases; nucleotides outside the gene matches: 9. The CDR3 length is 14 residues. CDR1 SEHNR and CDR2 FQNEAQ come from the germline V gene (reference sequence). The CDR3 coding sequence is TGTGCCAGCAGTTACCCCGGGGGAGGGAATGAGCAGTTCTTC. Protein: CASSYPGGGNEQFF.

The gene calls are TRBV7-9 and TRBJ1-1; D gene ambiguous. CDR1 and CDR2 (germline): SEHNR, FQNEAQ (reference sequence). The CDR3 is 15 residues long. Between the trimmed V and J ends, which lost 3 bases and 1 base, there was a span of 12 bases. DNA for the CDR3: TGTGCCAGCAGCTTGGGGTTCGGCGGGAACACTGAAGCTTTCTTT. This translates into CASSLGFGGNTEAFF. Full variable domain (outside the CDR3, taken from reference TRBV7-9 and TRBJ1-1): DTGVSQNPRHKITKRGQNVTFRCDPISEHNRLYWYRQTLGQGPEFLTYFQNEAQLEKSRLLSDRFSAERPKGSFSTLEIQRTEQGDSAMYLCASSLGFGGNTEAFFGQGTRLTVV.

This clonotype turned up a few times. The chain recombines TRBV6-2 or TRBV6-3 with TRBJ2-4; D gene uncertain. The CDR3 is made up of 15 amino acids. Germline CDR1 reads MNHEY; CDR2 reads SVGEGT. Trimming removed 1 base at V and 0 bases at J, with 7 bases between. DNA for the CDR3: TGTGCCAGCAGTTACTACCCAGTAGCCAAAAACATTCAGTACTTC. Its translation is CASSYYPVAKNIQYF.

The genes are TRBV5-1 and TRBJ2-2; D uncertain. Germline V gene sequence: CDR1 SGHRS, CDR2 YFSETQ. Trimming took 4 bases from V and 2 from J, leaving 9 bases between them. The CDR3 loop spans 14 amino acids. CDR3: CASSTDHNTGELFF. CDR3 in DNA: TGCGCCAGCAGCACCGACCACAACACCGGGGAGCTGTTTTTT.

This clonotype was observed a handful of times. This CDR3 reads CASSHGGYYGYTF. In DNA form, the CDR3 reads TGTGCCAGCAGCCATGGGGGGTACTATGGCTACACCTTC. J is TRBJ1-2 and V is TRBV7-2, with D perhaps TRBD1 (5 bases). V was shortened by 5 bases and J by 3 bases, with 10 bases between the two germline ends. This CDR3 contains 13 residues. Looked up from germline, CDR1 is SGHTA and CDR2 is FQGNSA.

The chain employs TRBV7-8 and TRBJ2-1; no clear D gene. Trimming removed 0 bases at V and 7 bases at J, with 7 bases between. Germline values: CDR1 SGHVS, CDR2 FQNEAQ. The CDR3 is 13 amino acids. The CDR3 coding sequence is TGTGCCAGCAGCTTAGCAGGGTTTAATGAGCAGTTCTTC. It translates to CASSLAGFNEQFF.